The present T cell receptor beta chain was sequenced within a study of cytomegalovirus exposure and HLA in healthy donors. Findings and caveats of the study: Researchers counted 180 or so TCR beta chains as cytomegalovirus-associated.

Worth noting for this clone: The antigen is not known.

V was clipped by 6 bases and J by 1 base; unmatched bases: 5. CDR3 length equals 14 residues. Germline values: CDR1 MNHNY, CDR2 SVGAGI (reference sequence). The PCR made use of 60 Vbeta and 13 Jbeta primers. Only in-frame clones appear in the TCRdb table, and some are missing; sequencing was by immunoSEQ multiplex PCR. The data show roughly 89,000 clones, roughly 76% seen once. This chain joins TRBV6-6 and TRBJ1-1; 7 nucleotides align to TRBD1. The receptor's source is a woman aged 25 to 39 in good health and CMV-seronegative. The specimen was PBMCs. The CDR3, as DNA: TGTGCCAGCAGCCCAGGACAGGCGAACACTGAAGCTTTCTTT. Its translation is CASSPGQANTEAFF.